The clone carrying this T cell receptor (beta chain) appeared a few times. In the original processing: Estimation of nucleated cell counts relied on the amplification of reference gene primers. Sequencing used immunoSEQ multiplex PCR; TCRdb keeps in-frame clones, though not all of them. V, J and clone size are those of that table, while D and trimming were read from the DNA. The repertoire consists of approximately 90,000 clones, with 72% occurring once and the leading ten covering about an eighth. The data stem from a study of blood T cell repertoires in COVID-19. Study details: The samples span acute and convalescent COVID-19 from the United States, Italy and Spain. From T cells, B-cell-depleted T cells, or PBMCs came the material, which was cDNA or gDNA.

The germline CDR1 and CDR2 sequences are LGHNT and FRNRAP. The CDR3 runs 12 residues. V gave up 6 bases and J gave up 4 bases; unmatched junction bases: 0. This chain links TRBV12-5 with TRBJ1-5; TRBD1 aligns across 7 bases. The source of this sequence is a woman aged 80 or older with acute or convalescent COVID-19. Specimen: peripheral blood. CDR3 nucleotide sequence: TGTGCTAGTGGGACAGGGAATCAGCCCCAGCATTTT. Translated: CASGTGNQPQHF.